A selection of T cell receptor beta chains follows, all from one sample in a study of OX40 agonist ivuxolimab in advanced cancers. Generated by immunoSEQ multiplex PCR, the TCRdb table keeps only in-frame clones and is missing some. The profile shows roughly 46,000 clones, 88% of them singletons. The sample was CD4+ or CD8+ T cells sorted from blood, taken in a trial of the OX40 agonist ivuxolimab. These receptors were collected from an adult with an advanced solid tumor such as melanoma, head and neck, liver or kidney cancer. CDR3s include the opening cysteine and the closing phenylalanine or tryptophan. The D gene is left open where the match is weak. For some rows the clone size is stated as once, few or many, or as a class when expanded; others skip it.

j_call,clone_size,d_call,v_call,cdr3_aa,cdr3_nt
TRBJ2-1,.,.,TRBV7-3,CASSLDGFSYNEQFF,TGTGCCAGCAGCCTCGACGGATTTTCCTACAATGAGCAGTTCTTC
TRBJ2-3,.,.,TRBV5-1,CASSWTYDTDTQYF,TGCGCCAGCAGCTGGACTTACGACACAGATACGCAGTATTTT
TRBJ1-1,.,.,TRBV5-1,CASSFVLGGEAFF,TGCGCCAGCAGCTTTGTTCTAGGGGGAGAAGCTTTCTTT
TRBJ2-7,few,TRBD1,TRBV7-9,CASRTADRVPSEQYF,TGTGCCAGCAGGACCGCGGACAGGGTTCCCTCCGAGCAGTACTTC
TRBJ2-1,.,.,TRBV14,CASSLGGYNEQFF,TGTGCCAGCAGCCTTGGAGGCTACAATGAGCAGTTCTTC
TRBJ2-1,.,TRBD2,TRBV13,CASSLGAGGKNEQFF,TGTGCCAGCAGCTTAGGGGCGGGAGGGAAGAATGAGCAGTTCTTC
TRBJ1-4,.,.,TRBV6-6,CASSYPDSEKLFF,TGTGCCAGCAGTTACCCGGACAGCGAAAAACTGTTTTTT
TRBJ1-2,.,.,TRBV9,CASSVAGVKDYGYTF,TGTGCCAGCAGCGTAGCGGGGGTGAAGGACTATGGCTACACCTTC
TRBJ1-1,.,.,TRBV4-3,CASSQDLGRGEAFF,TGCGCCAGCAGCCAAGATCTGGGGCGGGGTGAAGCTTTCTTT
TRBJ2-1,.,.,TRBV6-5,CASSSGAYNEQFF,TGTGCCAGCAGTTCCGGGGCCTACAATGAGCAGTTCTTC
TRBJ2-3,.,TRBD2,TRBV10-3,CAIRASGGTDTQYF,TGTGCCATCAGAGCGAGCGGGGGCACAGATACGCAGTATTTT
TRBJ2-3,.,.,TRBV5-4,CASSSPGTDTQYF,TGTGCCAGCAGCTCCCCCGGCACAGATACGCAGTATTTT
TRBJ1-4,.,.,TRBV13,CASSLRLGDGGEKLFF,TGTGCCAGCAGCCTCCGGTTGGGGGATGGGGGCGAAAAACTGTTTTTT
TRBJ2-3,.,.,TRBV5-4,CASSFDLSVDTQYF,TGTGCCAGCAGCTTCGACCTCTCCGTCGATACGCAGTATTTT
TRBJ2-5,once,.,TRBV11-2,CASSLQQETQYF,TGTGCCAGCAGCTTACAGCAAGAGACCCAGTACTTC
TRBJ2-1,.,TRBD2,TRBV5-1,CASSVSGSSYNEQFF,TGCGCCAGCAGCGTAAGCGGGAGTTCCTACAATGAGCAGTTCTTC
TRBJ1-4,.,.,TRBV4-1,CASSHSGTRTNEKLFF,TGCGCCAGCAGCCATTCGGGGACCAGAACCAATGAAAAACTGTTTTTT
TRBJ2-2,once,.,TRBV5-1,CASSLAEGGWVGGPNTGELFF,TGCGCCAGCAGCTTGGCCGAAGGGGGTTGGGTCGGCGGGCCGAACACCGGGGAGCTGTTTTTT
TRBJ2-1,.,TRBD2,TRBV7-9,CASSSPGLPFSSSYNEQFF,TGTGCCAGCAGCTCACCGGGACTACCTTTTTCGAGCTCCTACAATGAGCAGTTCTTC
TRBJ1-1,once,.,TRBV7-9,CASPLVSLNTEAFF,TGTGCCAGCCCCTTGGTATCGCTGAACACTGAAGCTTTCTTT
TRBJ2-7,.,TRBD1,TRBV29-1,CSVEGRTGTYEQYF,TGCAGCGTTGAAGGAAGGACAGGAACCTACGAGCAGTACTTC
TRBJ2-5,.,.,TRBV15,CATSEYGREQYF,TGTGCCACCAGCGAGTACGGTCGGGAGCAGTACTTC
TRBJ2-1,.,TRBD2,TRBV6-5,CASSYSLAGDYNEQFF,TGTGCCAGCAGTTACTCCCTAGCGGGAGACTACAATGAGCAGTTCTTC
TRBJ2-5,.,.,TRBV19,CASTLDGGPLPSQETQYF,TGTGCCAGTACCCTGGATGGGGGGCCACTACCTTCCCAAGAGACCCAGTACTTC
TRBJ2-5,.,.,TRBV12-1,CASSSYPERERKETQYF,TGTGCCAGCAGCTCCTACCCGGAGCGGGAGCGAAAAGAGACCCAGTACTTC
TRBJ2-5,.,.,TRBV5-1,CASSLGKGGIEETQYF,TGCGCCAGCAGCTTGGGAAAAGGGGGAATTGAAGAGACCCAGTACTTC
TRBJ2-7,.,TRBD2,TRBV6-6,CASSLLAGGHYEQYF,TGTGCCAGCAGTTTACTAGCGGGAGGGCACTACGAGCAGTACTTC
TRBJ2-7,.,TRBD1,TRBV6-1,CASSGRAGQGPYEQYF,TGTGCCAGCAGTGGAAGAGCGGGACAGGGGCCCTACGAGCAGTACTTC
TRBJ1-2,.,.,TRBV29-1,CSVDGGYGYTF,TGCAGCGTTGATGGGGGCTATGGCTACACCTTC
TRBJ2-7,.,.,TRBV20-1,CSARDPAVQYF,TGCAGTGCTAGAGATCCGGCAGTGCAGTACTTC
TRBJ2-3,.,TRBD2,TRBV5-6,CASSPSGGAIDTQYF,TGTGCCAGCAGCCCTAGCGGGGGGGCGATAGATACGCAGTATTTT
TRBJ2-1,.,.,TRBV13,CASSLGQVYNEQFF,TGTGCCAGCAGCTTAGGACAGGTTTACAATGAGCAGTTCTTC
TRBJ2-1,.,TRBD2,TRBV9,CASSALAGNINEQFF,TGTGCCAGCAGCGCACTAGCGGGGAACATCAATGAGCAGTTCTTC